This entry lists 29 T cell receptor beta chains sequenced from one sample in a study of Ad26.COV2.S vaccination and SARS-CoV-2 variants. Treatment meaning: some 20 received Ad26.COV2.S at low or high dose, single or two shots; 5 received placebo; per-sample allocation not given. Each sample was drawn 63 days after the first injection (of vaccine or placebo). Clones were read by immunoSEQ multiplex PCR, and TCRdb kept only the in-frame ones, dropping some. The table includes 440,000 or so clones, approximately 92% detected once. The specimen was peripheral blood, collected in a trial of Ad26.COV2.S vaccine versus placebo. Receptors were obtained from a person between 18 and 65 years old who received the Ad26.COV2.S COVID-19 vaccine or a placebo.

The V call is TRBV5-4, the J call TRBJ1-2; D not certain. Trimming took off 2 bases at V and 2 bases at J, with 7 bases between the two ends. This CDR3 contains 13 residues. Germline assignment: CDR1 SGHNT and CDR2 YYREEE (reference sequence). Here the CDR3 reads CASSFRGNYGYTF. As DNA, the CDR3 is TGTGCCAGCAGCTTTCGTGGGAACTATGGCTACACCTTC.

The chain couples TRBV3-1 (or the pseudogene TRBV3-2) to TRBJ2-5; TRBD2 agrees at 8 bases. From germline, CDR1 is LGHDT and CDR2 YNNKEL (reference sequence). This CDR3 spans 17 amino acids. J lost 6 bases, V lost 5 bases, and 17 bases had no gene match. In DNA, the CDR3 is TGTGCCAGCAGCGCCCCTTTCTTAACTAGCGGTCGAAAGACCCAGTACTTC. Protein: CASSAPFLTSGRKTQYF.

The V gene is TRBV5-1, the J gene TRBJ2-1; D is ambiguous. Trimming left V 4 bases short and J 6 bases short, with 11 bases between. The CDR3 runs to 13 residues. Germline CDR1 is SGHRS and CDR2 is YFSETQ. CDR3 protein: CASSRELSNEQFF. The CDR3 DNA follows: TGCGCCAGCAGCCGAGAGCTTAGCAATGAGCAGTTCTTC.

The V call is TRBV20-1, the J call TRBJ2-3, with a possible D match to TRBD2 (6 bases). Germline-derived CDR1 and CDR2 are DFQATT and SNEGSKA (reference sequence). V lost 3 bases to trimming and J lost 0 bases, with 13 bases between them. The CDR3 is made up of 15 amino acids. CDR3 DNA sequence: TGCAGTGCTAGTTCGGGGGAGCAAAGCACAGATACGCAGTATTTT. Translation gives CSASSGEQSTDTQYF.

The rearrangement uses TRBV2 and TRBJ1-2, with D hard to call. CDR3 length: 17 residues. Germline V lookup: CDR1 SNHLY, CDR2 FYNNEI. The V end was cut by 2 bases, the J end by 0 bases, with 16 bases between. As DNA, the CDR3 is TGTGCCAGCAGTGAATCCAAAGTCGCAGGCCCTAACTATGGCTACACCTTC. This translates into CASSESKVAGPNYGYTF.

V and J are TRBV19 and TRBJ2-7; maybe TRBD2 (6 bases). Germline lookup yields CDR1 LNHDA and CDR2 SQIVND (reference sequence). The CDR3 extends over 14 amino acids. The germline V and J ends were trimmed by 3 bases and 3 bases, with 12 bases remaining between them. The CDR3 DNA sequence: TGTGCCAGTAGTATTGGGACTTCTTTCTACGAGCAGTACTTC. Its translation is CASSIGTSFYEQYF.

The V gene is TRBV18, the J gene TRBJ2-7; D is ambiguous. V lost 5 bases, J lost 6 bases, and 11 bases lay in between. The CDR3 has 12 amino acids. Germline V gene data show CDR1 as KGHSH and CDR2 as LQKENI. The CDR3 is CASSSFIGEQYF. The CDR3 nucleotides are TGTGCCAGCTCAAGCTTCATCGGCGAGCAGTACTTC.

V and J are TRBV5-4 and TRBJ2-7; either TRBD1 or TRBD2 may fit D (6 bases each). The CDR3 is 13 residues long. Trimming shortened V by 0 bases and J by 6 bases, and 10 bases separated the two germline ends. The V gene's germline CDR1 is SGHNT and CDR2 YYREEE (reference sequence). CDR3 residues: CASSLGGGTEQYF. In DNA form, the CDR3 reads TGTGCCAGCAGCTTGGGAGGGGGGACCGAGCAGTACTTC.

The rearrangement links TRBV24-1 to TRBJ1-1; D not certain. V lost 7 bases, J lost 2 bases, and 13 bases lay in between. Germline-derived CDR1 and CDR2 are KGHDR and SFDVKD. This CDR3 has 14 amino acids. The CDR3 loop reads CATRTEKHNTEAFF. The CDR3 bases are TGTGCCACCAGAACTGAAAAGCACAACACTGAAGCTTTCTTT.

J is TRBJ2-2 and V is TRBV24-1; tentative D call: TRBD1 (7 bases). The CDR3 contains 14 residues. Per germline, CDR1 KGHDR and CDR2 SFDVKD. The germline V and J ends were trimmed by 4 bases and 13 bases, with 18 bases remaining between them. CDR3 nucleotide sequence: TGTGCCACCAGTGACCCCAGGGGGGCAGAAGGGCTGTTTTTT. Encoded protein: CATSDPRGAEGLFF.

The CDR3 region has the DNA TGTGCCAGCAGCTTAGATGGGATACCCGGGACCACCAAGAGAGACCAGTACTTC. Its translation: CASSLDGIPGTTKRDQYF. V gene TRBV7-9 combines with J gene TRBJ2-5; perhaps D is TRBD1 or TRBD2 (5 bases each). Trimming took off 1 base at V and 10 bases at J, with 28 bases between the two ends. The V gene's germline CDR1 is SEHNR and CDR2 FQNEAQ (reference sequence). This CDR3 has 18 residues.

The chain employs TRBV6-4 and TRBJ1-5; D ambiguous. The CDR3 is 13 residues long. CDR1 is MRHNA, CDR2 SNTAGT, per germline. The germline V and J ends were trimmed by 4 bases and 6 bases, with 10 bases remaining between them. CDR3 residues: CASSVLGSQPQHF. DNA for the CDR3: TGTGCCAGCAGTGTATTGGGGAGTCAGCCCCAGCATTTT.

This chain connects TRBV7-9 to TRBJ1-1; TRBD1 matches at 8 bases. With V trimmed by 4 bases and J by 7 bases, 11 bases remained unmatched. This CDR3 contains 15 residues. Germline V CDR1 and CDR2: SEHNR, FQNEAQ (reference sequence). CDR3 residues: CASSSMDRAINEAFF. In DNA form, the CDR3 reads TGTGCCAGCAGCTCCATGGACAGGGCGATAAATGAAGCTTTCTTT. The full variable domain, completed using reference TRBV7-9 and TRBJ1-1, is DTGVSQNPRHKITKRGQNVTFRCDPISEHNRLYWYRQTLGQGPEFLTYFQNEAQLEKSRLLSDRFSAERPKGSFSTLEIQRTEQGDSAMYLCASSSMDRAINEAFFGQGTRLTVV.

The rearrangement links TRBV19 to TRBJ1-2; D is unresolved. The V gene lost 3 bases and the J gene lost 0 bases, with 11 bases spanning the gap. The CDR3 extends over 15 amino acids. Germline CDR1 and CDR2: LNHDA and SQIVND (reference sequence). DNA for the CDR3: TGTGCCAGTAGTATGGGAAATCCCACTAACTATGGCTACACCTTC. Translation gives CASSMGNPTNYGYTF.

CDR3 sequence reads: CASSLTGEGQPQHF. The CDR3 DNA reads as TGTGCCAGCAGTTTGACAGGGGAAGGTCAGCCCCAGCATTTT. This chain uses TRBV27 with TRBJ1-5; 8 bases match TRBD1. V trimming: 3 bases; J trimming: 6 bases; junction bases outside the gene matches: 4. Germline CDR1 MNHEY, CDR2 SMNVEV (reference sequence). The CDR3 consists of 14 residues.

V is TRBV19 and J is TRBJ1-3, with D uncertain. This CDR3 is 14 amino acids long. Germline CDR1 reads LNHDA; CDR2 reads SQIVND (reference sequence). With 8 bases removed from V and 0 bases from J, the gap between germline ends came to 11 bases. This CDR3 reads CASGSTNSGNTIYF. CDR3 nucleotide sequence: TGTGCCAGTGGTAGCACTAACTCTGGAAACACCATATATTTT.

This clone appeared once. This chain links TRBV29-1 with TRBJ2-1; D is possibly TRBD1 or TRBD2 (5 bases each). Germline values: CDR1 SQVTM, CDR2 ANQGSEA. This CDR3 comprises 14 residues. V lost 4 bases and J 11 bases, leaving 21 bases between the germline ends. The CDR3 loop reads CSVGVGDLRGKQFF. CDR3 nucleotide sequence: TGCAGCGTTGGGGTTGGGGACCTTAGGGGAAAGCAGTTCTTC.

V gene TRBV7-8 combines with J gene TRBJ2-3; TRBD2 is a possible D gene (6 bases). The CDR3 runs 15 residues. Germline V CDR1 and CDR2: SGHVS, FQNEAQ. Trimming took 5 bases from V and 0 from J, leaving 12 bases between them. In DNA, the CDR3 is TGTGCCAGCAGCCGGGGGTGGGGAAGCACAGATACGCAGTATTTT. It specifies CASSRGWGSTDTQYF.

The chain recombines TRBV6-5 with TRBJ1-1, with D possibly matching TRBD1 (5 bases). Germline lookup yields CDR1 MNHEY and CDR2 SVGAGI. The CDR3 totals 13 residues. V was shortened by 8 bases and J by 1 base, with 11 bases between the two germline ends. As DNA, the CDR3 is TGTGCCAGCTGCACGGGACCGAACACTGAAGCTTTCTTT. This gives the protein CASCTGPNTEAFF.

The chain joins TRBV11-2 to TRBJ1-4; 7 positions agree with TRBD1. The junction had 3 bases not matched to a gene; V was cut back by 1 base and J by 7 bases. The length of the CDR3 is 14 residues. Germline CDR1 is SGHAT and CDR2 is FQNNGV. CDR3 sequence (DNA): TGTGCCAGCAGCTTAGCCGCAGGGGGTGAAAAACTGTTTTTT. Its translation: CASSLAAGGEKLFF.

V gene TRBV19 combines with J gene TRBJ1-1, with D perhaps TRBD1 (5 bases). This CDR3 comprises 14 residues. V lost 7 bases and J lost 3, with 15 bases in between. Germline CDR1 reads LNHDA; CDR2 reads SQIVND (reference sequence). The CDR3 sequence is CASNRGIYDTEAFF. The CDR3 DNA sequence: TGTGCCAGTAATAGGGGCATTTATGACACTGAAGCTTTCTTT.

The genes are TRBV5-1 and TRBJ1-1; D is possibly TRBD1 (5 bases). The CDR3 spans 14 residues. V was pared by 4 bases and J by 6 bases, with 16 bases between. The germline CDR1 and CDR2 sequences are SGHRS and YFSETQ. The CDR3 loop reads CASSALAGRPEAFF. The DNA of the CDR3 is TGCGCCAGCAGCGCTTTGGCAGGGAGACCTGAAGCTTTCTTT.

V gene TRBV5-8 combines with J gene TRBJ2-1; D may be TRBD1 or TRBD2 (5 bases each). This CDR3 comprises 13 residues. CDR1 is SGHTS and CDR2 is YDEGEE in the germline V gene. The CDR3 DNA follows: TGTGCGTACGGAGGACACTCCTACAATGAGCAGTTCTTC. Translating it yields CAYGGHSYNEQFF.

In DNA, the CDR3 is TGTGCCAGCAGCCGGAACCCAGCCGTCCCCTACGAGCAGTACTTC. Its protein is CASSRNPAVPYEQYF. The chain has TRBV7-2 and TRBJ2-7; no firm D call. V gave up 5 bases and J gave up 2 bases, with 16 bases separating them. Germline CDR1 is SGHTA and CDR2 is FQGNSA. CDR3 length: 15 amino acids.

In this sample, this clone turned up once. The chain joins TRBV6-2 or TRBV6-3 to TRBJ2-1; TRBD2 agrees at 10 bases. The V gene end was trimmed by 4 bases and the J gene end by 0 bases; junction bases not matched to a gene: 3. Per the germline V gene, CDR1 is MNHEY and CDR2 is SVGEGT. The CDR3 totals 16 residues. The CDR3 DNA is TGTGCCAGCAGTTCCGAGCGGGGGGGCTCCTACAATGAGCAGTTCTTC. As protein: CASSSERGGSYNEQFF.

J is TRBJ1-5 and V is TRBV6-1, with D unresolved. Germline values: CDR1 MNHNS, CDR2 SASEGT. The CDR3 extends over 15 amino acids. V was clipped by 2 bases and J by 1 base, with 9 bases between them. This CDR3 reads CASSELAGSNQPQHF. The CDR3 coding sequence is TGTGCCAGCAGTGAACTTGCGGGGAGCAATCAGCCCCAGCATTTT.

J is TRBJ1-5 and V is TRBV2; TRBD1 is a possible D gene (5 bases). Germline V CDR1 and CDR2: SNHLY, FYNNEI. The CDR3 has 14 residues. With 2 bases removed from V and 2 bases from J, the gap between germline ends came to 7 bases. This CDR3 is CASSEWGGNQPQHF. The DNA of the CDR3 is TGTGCCAGCAGTGAATGGGGGGGCAATCAGCCCCAGCATTTT.

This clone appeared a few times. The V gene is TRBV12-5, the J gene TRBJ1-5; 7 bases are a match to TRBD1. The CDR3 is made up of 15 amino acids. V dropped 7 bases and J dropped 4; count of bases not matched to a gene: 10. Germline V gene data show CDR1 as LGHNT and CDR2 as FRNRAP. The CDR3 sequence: CASAGTRDRNQPQHF. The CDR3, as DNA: TGTGCTAGTGCCGGAACCCGGGACAGAAATCAGCCCCAGCATTTT.

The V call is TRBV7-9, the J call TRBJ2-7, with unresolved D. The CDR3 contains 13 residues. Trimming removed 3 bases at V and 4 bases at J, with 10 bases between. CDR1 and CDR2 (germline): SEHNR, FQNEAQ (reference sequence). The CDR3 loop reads CASSLSGEYEQYF. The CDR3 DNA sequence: TGTGCCAGCAGCTTGAGTGGGGAATACGAGCAGTACTTC. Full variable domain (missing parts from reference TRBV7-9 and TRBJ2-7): DTGVSQNPRHKITKRGQNVTFRCDPISEHNRLYWYRQTLGQGPEFLTYFQNEAQLEKSRLLSDRFSAERPKGSFSTLEIQRTEQGDSAMYLCASSLSGEYEQYFGPGTRLTVT.